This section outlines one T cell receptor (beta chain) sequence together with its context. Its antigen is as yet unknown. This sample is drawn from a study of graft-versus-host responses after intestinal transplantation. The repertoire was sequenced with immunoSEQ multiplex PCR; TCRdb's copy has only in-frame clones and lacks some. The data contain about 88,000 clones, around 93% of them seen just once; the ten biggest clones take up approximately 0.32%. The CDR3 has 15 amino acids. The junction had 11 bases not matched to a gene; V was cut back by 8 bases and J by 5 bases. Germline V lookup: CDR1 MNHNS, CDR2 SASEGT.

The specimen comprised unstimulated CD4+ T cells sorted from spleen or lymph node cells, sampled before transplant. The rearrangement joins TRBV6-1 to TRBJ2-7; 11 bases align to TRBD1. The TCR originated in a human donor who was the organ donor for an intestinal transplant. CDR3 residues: CASGDRTGGADEQYF. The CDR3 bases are TGTGCCAGCGGCGATAGGACAGGGGGCGCCGACGAGCAGTACTTC.